This entry is about one T cell receptor (beta chain). This record comes from a study of T cell changes during pregnancy in multiple sclerosis. Germline CDR1 and CDR2: SGHKS and YYEKEE (reference sequence). The CDR3 covers 16 residues. The J segment lost 4 bases and the V segment lost 2 bases, leaving 4 bases of the junction unmatched. Sequencing was performed with immunoSEQ multiplex PCR; in TCRdb, only in-frame clones are kept and a portion is missing. There are tens of thousands of clones in the sample; approximately 94% occur only once, and around 0.6% lies in the top ten. V and J are TRBV5-5 and TRBJ2-7, with 15 bases identical to TRBD2. This clonotype originated in a female donor with multiple sclerosis, enrolled in a pregnancy study. The source was CD4+ T cells from peripheral blood mononuclear cells, collected in the second trimester of pregnancy. The DNA of the CDR3 is TGTGCCAGCAGCTTTGGACTAGCGGGGGGGCCTTACGAGCAGTACTTC. Translating it yields CASSFGLAGGPYEQYF.